Listed below are T cell receptor beta chains from one sample, sequenced in a study of cytomegalovirus exposure and HLA in healthy donors. The assay was immunoSEQ multiplex PCR, and TCRdb's table has in-frame clones only and misses some. The repertoire includes approximately 220,000 clones, roughly 84% of them detected once, and about 1.4% sits in the top ten. Sequenced: PBMCs. Receptors originate from a girl aged 10-17 years in good health and CMV-seronegative. Each CDR3 is given with its conserved first and last residue. Each record gives: D gene, V gene, J gene, CDR3 protein, CDR3 DNA. D genes are given only for firm matches.

D: TRBD1; V: TRBV5-1; J: TRBJ1-4; CDR3: CASSSLRQGAQELFF; DNA: TGCGCCAGCAGCTCCCTAAGACAGGGGGCTCAGGAACTGTTTTTT
D: TRBD1; V: TRBV19; J: TRBJ1-1; CDR3: CASRSGQPNTEAFF; DNA: TGTGCCAGCCGCTCGGGACAGCCGAACACTGAAGCTTTCTTT
D: -; V: TRBV6-5; J: TRBJ1-4; CDR3: CASSGGGPTNEKLFF; DNA: TGTGCCAGCAGTGGCGGGGGGCCAACTAATGAAAAACTGTTTTTT
D: -; V: TRBV28; J: TRBJ2-7; CDR3: CASTPPLSYEQYF; DNA: TGTGCCAGCACCCCCCCCCTCTCCTACGAGCAGTACTTC
D: -; V: TRBV7-8; J: TRBJ2-3; CDR3: CASSQVNLVVTDTQYF; DNA: TGTGCCAGCAGCCAAGTAAACTTGGTTGTCACAGATACGCAGTATTTT
D: -; V: TRBV2; J: TRBJ1-4; CDR3: CASVLEVADEKLFF; DNA: TGTGCCAGCGTTCTAGAGGTGGCGGATGAAAAACTGTTTTTT
D: TRBD1; V: TRBV5-6; J: TRBJ1-5; CDR3: CASSFGGKDRFNQPQHF; DNA: TGTGCCAGCAGCTTTGGGGGAAAGGACAGGTTCAATCAGCCCCAGCATTTT
D: TRBD1; V: TRBV19; J: TRBJ1-6; CDR3: CASSTWDSRGYSPLHF; DNA: TGTGCCAGTAGTACCTGGGACAGCCGGGGATATTCACCCCTCCACTTT
D: TRBD2; V: TRBV15; J: TRBJ2-2; CDR3: CATSRDWASGSGGELFF; DNA: TGTGCCACCAGCAGAGATTGGGCTAGCGGGAGTGGGGGGGAGCTGTTTTTT
D: -; V: TRBV25-1; J: TRBJ2-5; CDR3: CASSGRQETQYF; DNA: TGTGCCAGCTCGGGGAGGCAAGAGACCCAGTACTTC
D: TRBD1; V: TRBV28; J: TRBJ2-7; CDR3: CASTRGQGTIYEQYF; DNA: TGTGCCAGCACTCGGGGACAGGGAACCATCTACGAGCAGTACTTC